Listed below are T cell receptor beta chains from one sample, sequenced in a study of CD8 T cells in Susac syndrome. TCRdb analysed the immunoSEQ multiplex PCR reads with MiXCR anew, one entry per CDR3 protein. The data show 170,000 or so distinct CDR3 sequences, 94% seen once. The source material was CD4+ T cells from PBMCs. These receptors were collected from a human donor with Susac syndrome. The CDR3 runs from the conserved cysteine through the conserved F or W. A D gene is named only where the DNA matches it firmly. Only part of the rows carry a size: once, few, many, or a class if the clone is expanded.

abundance | j_gene | v_gene | d_gene | CDR3aa | CDR3nt
. | TRBJ1-1 | TRBV23-1 | . | CASSPYRAKEPTEAFF | TGCGCCAGCAGTCCTTACCGGGCTAAGGAACCCACTGAAGCTTTCTTT
once | TRBJ2-5 | TRBV19 | TRBD1 | CASSTRTGAGTQYF | TGTGCCAGTAGTACCCGGACAGGCGCCGGGACCCAGTACTTC
. | TRBJ1-4 | TRBV19 | . | CASRTGTDIEKLFF | TGTGCCAGTAGAACCGGGACTGACATCGAAAAACTGTTTTTT
. | TRBJ2-6 | TRBV3-1 | . | CASSRRGAGNSGANVLTF | TGTGCCAGCAGCCGTCGTGGGGCGGGTAACTCTGGGGCCAACGTCCTGACTTTC
. | TRBJ2-1 | TRBV3-1 | TRBD1 | CASSGSGTGVNEQFF | TGTGCCAGCAGCGGCTCCGGGACAGGGGTCAATGAGCAGTTCTTC
. | TRBJ2-7 | TRBV5-4 | . | CASSGEYSPYEQYF | TGTGCCAGCAGCGGGGAGTACAGTCCCTACGAGCAGTACTTC
. | TRBJ2-3 | TRBV9 | . | CASSVGNWESDTQYF | TGTGCCAGCAGCGTAGGGAACTGGGAATCGGATACGCAGTATTTT
. | TRBJ2-6 | TRBV6-5 | TRBD1 | CASNRQGSGANVLTF | TGTGCCAGCAACCGACAGGGCTCTGGGGCCAACGTCCTGACTTTC
. | TRBJ2-3 | TRBV2 | TRBD2 | CASSERRGGGDTQYF | TGTGCCAGCAGTGAAAGGCGGGGGGGCGGGGATACGCAGTATTTT
. | TRBJ1-6 | TRBV25-1 | TRBD1 | CATAGAKGGNSPLHF | TGTGCCACGGCAGGGGCCAAAGGGGGCAATTCACCCCTCCACTTT
once | TRBJ2-7 | TRBV2 | TRBD1 | CASKRTGSSYEQYF | TGTGCCAGCAAGCGGACAGGTAGCTCCTACGAGCAGTACTTC
. | TRBJ2-2 | TRBV29-1 | . | CSATDWAGELFF | TGCAGCGCGACGGACTGGGCCGGGGAGCTGTTTTTT
. | TRBJ2-5 | TRBV24-1 | . | CATSDPAASGETQYF | TGTGCCACCAGTGATCCTGCGGCTTCAGGGGAGACCCAGTACTTC
. | TRBJ1-2 | TRBV9 | TRBD1 | CASSKGTGDYGYTF | TGTGCCAGCAGCAAGGGGACAGGCGATTATGGCTACACCTTC
. | TRBJ2-6 | TRBV9 | . | CASSVSTANVLTF | TGTGCCAGCAGCGTTTCGACCGCCAACGTCCTGACTTTC
. | TRBJ2-1 | TRBV12-3/TRBV12-4 | . | CASSSSILSNEQFF | TGTGCCAGCAGTTCCTCGATACTAAGTAATGAGCAGTTCTTC
. | TRBJ1-3 | TRBV2 | . | CASGGGGNTIYF | TGTGCCAGCGGGGGAGGTGGAAACACCATATATTTT
. | TRBJ2-5 | TRBV24-1 | . | CATSDPRGQNQRETQYF | TGTGCCACCAGTGACCCCAGGGGCCAAAACCAACGGGAGACCCAGTACTTC
. | TRBJ2-1 | TRBV24-1 | . | CATSDSGGPLNNEQFF | TGTGCCACCAGTGATTCCGGGGGGCCCCTAAACAATGAGCAGTTCTTC
. | TRBJ2-2 | TRBV9 | TRBD2 | CASSVVAGGRNGELFF | TGTGCCAGCAGCGTAGTAGCGGGGGGGCGTAACGGGGAGCTGTTTTTT
. | TRBJ2-5 | TRBV7-6 | . | CASSGNRETQYF | TGTGCCAGCAGTGGGAACAGAGAGACCCAGTACTTC
once | TRBJ2-7 | TRBV4-2 | . | CASTRGGGGQAYEQYF | TGTGCCAGCACCCGAGGGGGAGGGGGGCAAGCCTACGAGCAGTACTTC
. | TRBJ2-3 | TRBV18 | TRBD2 | CASSKDHGTRGGTDTQYF | TGTGCCAGCTCAAAAGACCACGGGACTAGGGGGGGAACAGATACGCAGTATTTT
. | TRBJ2-7 | TRBV5-1 | . | CASRPGNRVDEQYF | TGCGCCAGCAGACCCGGGAACAGGGTCGACGAGCAGTACTTC
. | TRBJ1-2 | TRBV7-2 | . | CASSEGPGYGYTF | TGTGCCAGCAGCGAAGGACCCGGCTATGGCTACACCTTC
. | TRBJ1-2 | TRBV29-1 | . | CSVAEGLYGYTF | TGCAGCGTTGCGGAGGGGCTCTATGGCTACACCTTC
. | TRBJ2-5 | TRBV9 | . | CASSVGFSSGTQETQYF | TGTGCCAGCAGCGTAGGGTTTTCCTCGGGCACCCAAGAGACCCAGTACTTC
. | TRBJ2-7 | TRBV30 | . | CAWSIGSRGQYF | TGTGCCTGGAGTATTGGAAGTCGCGGGCAGTACTTC
. | TRBJ1-2 | TRBV14 | TRBD1 | CASSQGGAGGYGYTF | TGTGCCAGCAGCCAAGGCGGGGCAGGGGGATATGGCTACACCTTC